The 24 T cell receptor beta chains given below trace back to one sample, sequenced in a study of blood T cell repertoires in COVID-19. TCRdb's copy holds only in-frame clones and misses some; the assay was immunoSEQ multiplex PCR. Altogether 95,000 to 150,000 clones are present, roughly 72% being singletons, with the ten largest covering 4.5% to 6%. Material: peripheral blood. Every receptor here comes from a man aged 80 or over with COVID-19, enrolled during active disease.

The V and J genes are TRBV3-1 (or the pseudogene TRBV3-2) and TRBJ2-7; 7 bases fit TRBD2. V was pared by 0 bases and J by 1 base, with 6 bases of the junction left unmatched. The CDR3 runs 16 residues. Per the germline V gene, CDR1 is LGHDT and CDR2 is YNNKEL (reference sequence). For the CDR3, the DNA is TGTGCCAGCAGCCAAGATTGGGCTAGCGGTTCCTACGAGCAGTACTTC. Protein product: CASSQDWASGSYEQYF.

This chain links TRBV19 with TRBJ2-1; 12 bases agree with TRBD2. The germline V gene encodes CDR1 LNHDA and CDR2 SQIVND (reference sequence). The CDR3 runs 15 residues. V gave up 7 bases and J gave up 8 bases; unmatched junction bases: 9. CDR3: CASTLRTSGADEQFF. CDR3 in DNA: TGTGCCAGTACCCTAAGGACTAGCGGGGCAGATGAGCAGTTCTTC.

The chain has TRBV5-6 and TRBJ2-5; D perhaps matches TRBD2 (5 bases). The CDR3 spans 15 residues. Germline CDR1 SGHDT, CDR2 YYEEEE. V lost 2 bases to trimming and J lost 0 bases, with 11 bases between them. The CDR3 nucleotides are TGTGCCAGCAGCTTTCAGACTACCAACCAAGAGACCCAGTACTTC. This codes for CASSFQTTNQETQYF.

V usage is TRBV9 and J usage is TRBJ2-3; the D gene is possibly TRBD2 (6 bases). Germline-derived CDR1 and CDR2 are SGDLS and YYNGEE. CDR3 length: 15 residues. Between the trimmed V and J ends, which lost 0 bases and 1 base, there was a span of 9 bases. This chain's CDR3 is CASSVASAGTDTQYF. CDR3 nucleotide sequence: TGTGCCAGCAGCGTAGCTAGCGCCGGCACAGATACGCAGTATTTT.

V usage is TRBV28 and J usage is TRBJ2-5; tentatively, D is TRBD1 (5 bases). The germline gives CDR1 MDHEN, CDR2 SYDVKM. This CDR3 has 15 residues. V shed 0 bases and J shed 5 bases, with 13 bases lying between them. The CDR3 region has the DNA TGTGCCAGCAGTTTATGGAGCAGGGCTGGGGAGACCCAGTACTTC. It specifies CASSLWSRAGETQYF.

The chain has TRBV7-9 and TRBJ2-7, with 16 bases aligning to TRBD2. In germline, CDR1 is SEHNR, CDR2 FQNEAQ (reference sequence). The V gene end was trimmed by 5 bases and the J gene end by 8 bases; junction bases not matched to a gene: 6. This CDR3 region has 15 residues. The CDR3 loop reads CASSPPGLAGGKQYF. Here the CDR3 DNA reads TGTGCCAGCAGCCCCCCGGGACTAGCGGGAGGGAAGCAGTACTTC.

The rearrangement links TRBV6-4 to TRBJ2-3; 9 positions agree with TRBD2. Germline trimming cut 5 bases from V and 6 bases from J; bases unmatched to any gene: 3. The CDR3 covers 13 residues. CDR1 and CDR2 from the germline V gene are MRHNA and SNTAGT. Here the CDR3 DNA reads TGTGCCAGCAGTCTAGCGGGATCGGATACGCAGTATTTT. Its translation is CASSLAGSDTQYF.

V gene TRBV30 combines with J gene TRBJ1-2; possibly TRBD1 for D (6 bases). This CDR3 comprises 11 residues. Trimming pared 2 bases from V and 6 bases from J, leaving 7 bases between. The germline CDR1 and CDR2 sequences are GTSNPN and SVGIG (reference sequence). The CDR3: CAWSRQDGYTF. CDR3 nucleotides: TGTGCCTGGAGTAGACAGGATGGCTACACCTTC.

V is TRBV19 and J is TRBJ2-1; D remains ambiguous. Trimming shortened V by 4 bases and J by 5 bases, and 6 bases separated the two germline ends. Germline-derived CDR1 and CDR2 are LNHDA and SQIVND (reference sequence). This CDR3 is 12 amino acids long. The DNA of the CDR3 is TGTGCCAGTAGTACTTACAACAATGAGCAGTTCTTC. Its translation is CASSTYNNEQFF. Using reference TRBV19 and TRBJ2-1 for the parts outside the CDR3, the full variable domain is DGGITQSPKYLFRKEGQNVTLSCEQNLNHDAMYWYRQDPGQGLRLIYYSQIVNDFQKGDIAEGYSVSREKKESFPLTVTSAQKNPTAFYLCASSTYNNEQFFGPGTRLTVL.

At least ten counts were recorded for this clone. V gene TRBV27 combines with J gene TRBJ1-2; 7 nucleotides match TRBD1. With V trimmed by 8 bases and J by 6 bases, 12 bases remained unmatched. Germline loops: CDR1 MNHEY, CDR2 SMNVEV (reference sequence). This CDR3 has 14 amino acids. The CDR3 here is CASCRGGSSDGYTF. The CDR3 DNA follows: TGTGCCAGCTGTCGAGGGGGCTCCTCGGATGGCTACACCTTC.

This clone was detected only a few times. CDR3 sequence (DNA): TGTGCCGGCTTAGGAGCGCGGGAGGAGGGGAATGAGCAGTTCTTC. This encodes CAGLGAREEGNEQFF. The rearrangement uses TRBV2 and TRBJ2-1; 8 bases are a match to TRBD2. This CDR3 contains 15 residues. CDR1 SNHLY and CDR2 FYNNEI come from the germline V gene. The junction had 16 bases not matched to a gene; V was cut back by 11 bases and J by 7 bases.

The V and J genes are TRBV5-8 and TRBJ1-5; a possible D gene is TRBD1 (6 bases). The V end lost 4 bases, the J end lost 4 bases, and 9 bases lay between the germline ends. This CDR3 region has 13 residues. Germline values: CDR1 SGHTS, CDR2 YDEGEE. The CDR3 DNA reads TGTGCCAGCAGCCCACAGGGAAATCAGCCCCAGCATTTT. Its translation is CASSPQGNQPQHF.

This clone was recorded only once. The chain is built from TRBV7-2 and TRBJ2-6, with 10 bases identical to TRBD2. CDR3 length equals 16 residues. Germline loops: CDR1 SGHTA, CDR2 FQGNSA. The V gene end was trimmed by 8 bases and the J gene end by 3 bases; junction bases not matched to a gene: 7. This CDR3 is CASDLLAGYGANVLTF. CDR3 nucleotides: TGTGCCAGCGACCTACTAGCGGGGTATGGGGCCAACGTCCTGACTTTC.

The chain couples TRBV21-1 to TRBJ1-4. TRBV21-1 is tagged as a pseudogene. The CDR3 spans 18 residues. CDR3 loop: CASSKYSPGVPCNEKLFF. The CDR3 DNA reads TGTGCCAGCAGCAAATATTCCCCGGGGGTCCCCTGTAATGAAAAACTGTTTTTT.

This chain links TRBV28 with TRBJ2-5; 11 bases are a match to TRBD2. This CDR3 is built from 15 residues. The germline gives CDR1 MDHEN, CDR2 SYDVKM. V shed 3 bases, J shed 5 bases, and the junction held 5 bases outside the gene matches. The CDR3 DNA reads TGTGCCAGCAGTTTTAGCGGGAGGGCCGTGGAGACCCAGTACTTC. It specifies CASSFSGRAVETQYF. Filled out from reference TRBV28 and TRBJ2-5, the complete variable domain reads DVKVTQSSRYLVKRTGEKVFLECVQDMDHENMFWYRQDPGLGLRLIYFSYDVKMKEKGDIPEGYSVSREKKERFSLILESASTNQTSMYLCASSFSGRAVETQYFGPGTRLLVL.

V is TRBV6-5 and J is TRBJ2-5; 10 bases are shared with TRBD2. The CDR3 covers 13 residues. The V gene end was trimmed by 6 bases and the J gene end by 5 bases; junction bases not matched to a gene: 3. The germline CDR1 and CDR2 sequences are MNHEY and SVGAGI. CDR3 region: CASRAGGSETQYF. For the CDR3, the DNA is TGTGCCAGCAGAGCGGGGGGGTCGGAGACCCAGTACTTC.

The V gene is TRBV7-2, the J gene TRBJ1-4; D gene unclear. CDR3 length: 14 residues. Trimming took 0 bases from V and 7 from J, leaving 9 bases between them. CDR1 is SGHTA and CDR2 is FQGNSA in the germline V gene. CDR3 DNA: TGTGCCAGCAGCTTAGCGCGAGAAACTGAAAAACTGTTTTTT. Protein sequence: CASSLARETEKLFF.

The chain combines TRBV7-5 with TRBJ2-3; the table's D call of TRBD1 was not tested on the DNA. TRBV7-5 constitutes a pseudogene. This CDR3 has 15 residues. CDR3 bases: TGTGCCATCTTAGCAAGACAGGGGAGCACAGATACGCAGTATTTT. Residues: CAILARQGSTDTQYF.

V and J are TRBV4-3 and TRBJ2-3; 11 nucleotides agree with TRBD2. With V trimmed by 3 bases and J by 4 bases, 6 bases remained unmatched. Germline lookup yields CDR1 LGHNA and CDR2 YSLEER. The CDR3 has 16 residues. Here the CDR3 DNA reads TGCGCCAGCAGCCAGGGTCTAGCGGGAGGTTCAGATACGCAGTATTTT. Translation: CASSQGLAGGSDTQYF.

CDR3 residues: CATLDLAGNTGELFF. CDR3 bases: TGTGCCACACTAGACCTAGCGGGTAACACCGGGGAGCTGTTTTTT. The J gene is TRBJ2-2, the V gene TRBV19, with 8 bases matching TRBD2. J gave up 2 bases and V 10 bases, and 9 bases lay outside the gene matches. From germline, CDR1 is LNHDA and CDR2 SQIVND (reference sequence). The CDR3 is made up of 15 amino acids.

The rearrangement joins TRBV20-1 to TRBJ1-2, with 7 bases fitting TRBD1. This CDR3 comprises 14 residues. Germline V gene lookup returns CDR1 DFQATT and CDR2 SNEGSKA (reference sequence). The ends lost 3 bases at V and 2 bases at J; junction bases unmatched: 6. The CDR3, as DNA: TGCAGTGCTAGTCCGGGGACAGCGAACTATGGCTACACCTTC. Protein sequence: CSASPGTANYGYTF.

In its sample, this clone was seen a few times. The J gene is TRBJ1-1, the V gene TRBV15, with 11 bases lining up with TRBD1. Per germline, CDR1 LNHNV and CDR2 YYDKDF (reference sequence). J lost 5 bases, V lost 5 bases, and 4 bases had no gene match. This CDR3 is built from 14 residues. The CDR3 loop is CATSWGTGGTEAFF. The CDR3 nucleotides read TGTGCCACCAGCTGGGGGACAGGGGGAACTGAAGCTTTCTTT.

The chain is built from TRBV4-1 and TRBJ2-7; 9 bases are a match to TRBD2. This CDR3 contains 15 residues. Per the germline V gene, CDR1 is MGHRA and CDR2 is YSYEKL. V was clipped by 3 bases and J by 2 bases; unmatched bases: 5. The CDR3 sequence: CASSHLAGSTYEQYF. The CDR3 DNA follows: TGCGCCAGCAGCCATCTAGCGGGATCAACCTACGAGCAGTACTTC.

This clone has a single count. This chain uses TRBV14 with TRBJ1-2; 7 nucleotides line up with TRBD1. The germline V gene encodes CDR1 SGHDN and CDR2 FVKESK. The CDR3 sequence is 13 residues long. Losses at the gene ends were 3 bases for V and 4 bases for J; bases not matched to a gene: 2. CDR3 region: CASSQDRTYGYTF. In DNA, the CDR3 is TGTGCCAGCAGCCAGGACAGGACCTATGGCTACACCTTC.